Sequencing of this T cell receptor beta chain was carried out in a study of patients and donors after allogeneic stem cell transplantation. Germline V gives CDR1 MGHRA, CDR2 YSYEKL. The junction had 5 bases not matched to a gene; V was cut back by 1 base and J by 7 bases. The CDR3 is made up of 15 amino acids. TCRdb re-called the RT-PCR reads through MiXCR, storing one row per CDR3 protein. The sample gives about a million distinct CDR3 sequences, about 20% of which show up once; around 6% is in the top ten. The TCR originated in a human donor who was either an allogeneic HSCT recipient or a stem cell or donor lymphocyte infusion donor (not recorded which). It is not recorded whose cells these are; they may come from a transplant donor. Sequencing was done on a sample of blood, either unsorted or a sorted T cell fraction (not recorded which). This rearrangement joins TRBV4-1 to TRBJ1-4; 8 nucleotides match TRBD1. The CDR3 bases are TGCGCCAGCAGCCAAGGAGGGACAGGTGGTGAAAAACTGTTTTTT. This translates into CASSQGGTGGEKLFF.